This T cell receptor beta chain was sequenced during a study of blood T cell repertoires in COVID-19. The CDR3 runs to 12 residues. V was clipped by 5 bases and J by 8 bases, with 12 bases between them. TCRdb's table, derived via immunoSEQ multiplex PCR, lists solely in-frame clones and lacks some. The table lists over 130,000 clones, roughly 87% of them singletons, with about 4.6% in the top ten. This TCR came from a woman aged 55 to 70 with active or convalescent COVID-19. The chain employs TRBV12-3 or TRBV12-4 and TRBJ1-2; possible D gene TRBD1, 5 bases. Source material: peripheral blood. In DNA form, the CDR3 reads TGTGCCAGCAGTCACAGGATTCTAGGCTACACCTTC. Its translation: CASSHRILGYTF.